The rows below give T cell receptor beta chains drawn from one sample of a study of beta chain features in type 1 diabetes. This table comes from immunoSEQ multiplex PCR, and its TCRdb copy is limited to in-frame clones, with some not included. The sample includes 350,000 to 450,000 clones, approximately 12% of them seen just once. Sequencing was done on a sample of naive CD4+ T cells from blood. The receptors were sampled from a woman aged 18-29 years with type 1 diabetes. The CDR3 runs from the conserved cysteine through the conserved F or W. A D gene is named only where the DNA matches it firmly. Only some rows state a clone size, as once, few, many or a class for expanded clones.

-,-,TRBJ2-3,TRBV4-3,CASSQDRYYYLTQYF,TGCGCCAGCAGCCAAGATCGGTACTATTACCTTACGCAGTATTTT
-,-,TRBJ1-2,TRBV6-5,CASSQGRPYGYTF,TGTGCCAGCAGTCAGGGCCGCCCCTATGGCTACACCTTC
-,TRBD2,TRBJ2-7,TRBV5-6,CASSTGLVHEQYF,TGTGCCAGCAGCACCGGACTAGTTCACGAGCAGTACTTC
few,TRBD1,TRBJ2-2,TRBV10-3,CAISPGQGIRELFF,TGTGCCATCAGTCCGGGACAGGGAATCCGGGAGCTGTTTTTT
few,-,TRBJ1-1,TRBV7-9,CAKSGEGGEAFF,TGTGCGAAGTCCGGGGAGGGGGGTGAAGCTTTCTTT
-,TRBD2,TRBJ2-3,TRBV18,CASSRAGGPADTQYF,TGTGCCAGCTCACGAGCGGGAGGGCCCGCAGATACGCAGTATTTT
-,-,TRBJ1-1,TRBV18,CASSPPVRLEAFF,TGTGCCAGCTCACCACCGGTGCGGTTAGAAGCTTTCTTT
few,-,TRBJ1-1,TRBV29-1,CSATLQENTEAFF,TGCAGCGCGACCCTCCAGGAGAACACTGAAGCTTTCTTT
-,TRBD1,TRBJ2-2,TRBV7-9,CASSTEETGIGELFF,TGTGCCAGCAGCACCGAGGAGACAGGGATCGGGGAGCTGTTTTTT
-,TRBD2,TRBJ2-1,TRBV18,CASSPPAGGSKDNEQFF,TGTGCCAGCTCACCCCCAGCGGGGGGCTCAAAGGACAATGAGCAGTTCTTC
few,-,TRBJ1-5,TRBV30,CAWSPPHNQPQHF,TGTGCCTGGAGCCCGCCACACAATCAGCCCCAGCATTTT
few,TRBD1,TRBJ2-2,TRBV4-2,CASSTPGQGNTGELFF,TGTGCCAGCAGCACACCGGGACAGGGTAACACCGGGGAGCTGTTTTTT
few,-,TRBJ2-1,TRBV6-6,CASSKGVPEQFF,TGTGCCAGCAGTAAAGGAGTCCCTGAGCAGTTCTTC
-,-,TRBJ2-2,TRBV9,CASSVVGGSGELFF,TGTGCCAGCAGCGTAGTTGGGGGCTCCGGGGAGCTGTTTTTT
few,TRBD1,TRBJ2-3,TRBV30,CAWSVQGLATDTQYF,TGTGCCTGGAGTGTACAGGGGCTAGCAACGGATACGCAGTATTTT
-,TRBD2,TRBJ2-1,TRBV23-1,CASSLRGLAGGFNEQFF,TGCGCCAGCAGTCTTCGGGGACTAGCGGGAGGGTTCAATGAGCAGTTCTTC
few,-,TRBJ2-7,TRBV7-9,CASSSRGYEQYF,TGTGCCAGCAGCTCGAGGGGGTACGAGCAGTACTTC
few,-,TRBJ2-1,TRBV29-1,CSVGQVINNEQFF,TGCAGCGTTGGACAGGTGATTAACAATGAGCAGTTCTTC
-,TRBD1,TRBJ1-1,TRBV5-4,CASSLADRGGTEAFF,TGTGCCAGCAGCTTGGCGGACAGGGGAGGGACTGAAGCTTTCTTT
-,TRBD1,TRBJ1-1,TRBV4-3,CASSLRTGNTEAFF,TGCGCCAGCAGCCTCCGGACAGGGAACACTGAAGCTTTCTTT
-,-,TRBJ1-1,TRBV28,CASTIIRGHTEAFF,TGTGCCAGCACCATTATCAGGGGACACACTGAAGCTTTCTTT
-,TRBD1,TRBJ2-2,TRBV19,CASSKDRVGGELFF,TGTGCCAGTAGTAAGGACAGGGTTGGCGGGGAGCTGTTTTTT
-,TRBD1,TRBJ1-2,TRBV6-1,CASGRQGGDYGYTF,TGTGCCAGCGGGAGACAGGGCGGGGACTATGGCTACACCTTC
-,-,TRBJ2-2,TRBV6-4,CASSDSLTSGELFF,TGTGCCAGCAGTGACTCGTTAACTTCGGGGGAGCTGTTTTTT
few,-,TRBJ2-3,TRBV5-1,CASSLVLSGDTQYF,TGCGCCAGCAGCTTGGTACTGAGTGGAGATACGCAGTATTTT
-,-,TRBJ1-2,TRBV15,CATSRDPGYTF,TGTGCCACCAGCAGAGATCCGGGCTACACCTTC
few,-,TRBJ2-7,TRBV7-2,CASSSTYMVHEQYF,TGTGCCAGCAGCTCAACGTACATGGTCCACGAGCAGTACTTC
-,TRBD2,TRBJ2-1,TRBV9,CASSAQTSSVEQFF,TGTGCCAGCAGCGCCCAGACTAGCTCGGTTGAGCAGTTCTTC